The 9 T cell receptor beta chains given below trace back to one sample, sequenced in a study of patients and donors after allogeneic stem cell transplantation. TCRdb reprocessed the RT-PCR reads with MiXCR, giving one entry per CDR3 protein. The repertoire includes tens of thousands of distinct CDR3 sequences, roughly 5.2% of them detected once, and about 3% sits in the top ten. Sequences were obtained from blood, either unsorted or a sorted T cell fraction (not recorded which). The source is a human donor who was either an allogeneic HSCT recipient or a stem cell or donor lymphocyte infusion donor (not recorded which). It is not recorded whose cells these are; they may come from a transplant donor.

This clonotype has at least ten counts. The chain uses TRBV24-1 and TRBJ2-3; the D is unclear. Germline V gene sequence: CDR1 KGHDR, CDR2 SFDVKD. Deletions cut 6 bases from V and 3 bases from J, with 3 bases between. This CDR3 has 11 amino acids. The DNA for the CDR3 is TGTGCCACCAGTCGGACAGATACGCAGTATTTT. The encoded protein is CATSRTDTQYF.

The chain links TRBV27 to TRBJ2-3, with D unresolved. The V and J ends lost 8 bases and 3 bases respectively, with 6 bases between them. Germline loops: CDR1 MNHEY, CDR2 SMNVEV (reference sequence). The CDR3 runs 11 residues. The CDR3 DNA follows: TGTGCCAGCGGATTAACAGATACGCAGTATTTT. This codes for CASGLTDTQYF.

This clonotype was seen repeatedly, ten times or more. V is TRBV12-3 or TRBV12-4 and J is TRBJ2-1; 9 bases line up with TRBD1. This CDR3 has 14 residues. Trimming took 2 bases from V and 9 from J; bases not matched to a gene: 5. The CDR3 sequence is CASSLSDRGGEQFF. Here the CDR3 DNA reads TGTGCCAGCAGTTTATCGGACAGGGGTGGTGAGCAGTTCTTC.

This clonotype appeared a few times. The chain recombines TRBV18 with TRBJ2-3; possibly TRBD1 or TRBD2 for D (5 bases each). V lost 3 bases, J lost 7 bases, and 11 bases lay in between. The CDR3 runs 13 residues. CDR1 and CDR2 from the germline V gene are KGHSH and LQKENI. CDR3 nucleotide sequence: TGTGCCAGCTCACCTCAGGGACGAAATACGCAGTATTTT. This translates into CASSPQGRNTQYF.

In its sample, this clonotype was seen many times. The chain recombines TRBV4-1 with TRBJ2-1, with D perhaps matching TRBD2 (5 bases). The V end lost 0 bases, the J end lost 8 bases, and 8 bases lay between the germline ends. Germline lookup yields CDR1 MGHRA and CDR2 YSYEKL. The CDR3 is 13 amino acids. The CDR3 sequence is CASSQEEADEQFF. CDR3 sequence (DNA): TGCGCCAGCAGCCAAGAAGAAGCGGATGAGCAGTTCTTC.

This clonotype was observed a handful of times. One end of the junction is discordant with germline, which a read error may explain. The chain recombines TRBV19 with TRBJ1-1; TRBD1 matches at 11 bases. Germline V CDR1 and CDR2: LNHDA, SQIVND (reference sequence). The CDR3 loop spans 13 amino acids. The CDR3 reads CASSTGVDRGRLF. In DNA form, the CDR3 reads TGTGCCAGTAGTACCGGCGTGGACAGGGGGCGGCTCTTT.

This clonotype was observed at least ten times. This chain joins TRBV7-2 and TRBJ1-2, with a weak D call TRBD1 (5 bases). The CDR3 is 13 amino acids. Germline values: CDR1 SGHTA, CDR2 FQGNSA. V was pared by 1 base and J by 2 bases, with 5 bases between. This CDR3 reads CASSLGQNYGYTF. Here the CDR3 DNA reads TGTGCCAGCAGCTTAGGACAGAACTATGGCTACACCTTC.

This clonotype was picked up many times. V and J are TRBV10-3 and TRBJ2-7; D could derive from TRBD1 or TRBD2 (5 bases each). Trimming stripped 3 bases from V and 6 bases from J, with 15 bases between. The CDR3 runs to 14 residues. Looked up from germline, CDR1 is ENHRY and CDR2 is SYGVKD. The CDR3 here is CAISDRQGEAEQYF. CDR3 bases: TGTGCCATCAGTGACCGTCAGGGAGAGGCCGAGCAGTACTTC.

The table lists this clonotype with a few counts. The chain employs TRBV7-6 and TRBJ2-3; tentatively, D is TRBD2 (5 bases). The CDR3 has 16 residues. V lost 5 bases and J lost 1, with 16 bases in between. The germline V gene has CDR1 SGHVS and CDR2 FNYEAQ. This chain's CDR3 is CASSPREQRGTDTQYF. CDR3 in DNA: TGTGCCAGCAGCCCCCGCGAGCAGAGGGGCACAGATACGCAGTATTTT.